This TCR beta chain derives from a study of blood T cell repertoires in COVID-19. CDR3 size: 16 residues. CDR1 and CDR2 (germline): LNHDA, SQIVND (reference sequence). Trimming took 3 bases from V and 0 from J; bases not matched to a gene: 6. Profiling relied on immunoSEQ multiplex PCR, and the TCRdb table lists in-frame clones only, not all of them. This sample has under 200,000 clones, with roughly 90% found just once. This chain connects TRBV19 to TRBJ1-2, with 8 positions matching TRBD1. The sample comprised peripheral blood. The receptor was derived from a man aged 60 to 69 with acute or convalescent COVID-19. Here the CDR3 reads CASSISLTGANYGYTF. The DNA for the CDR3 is TGTGCCAGTAGTATCTCATTGACAGGGGCTAACTATGGCTACACCTTC.